One sample yielded the 27 T cell receptor beta chains listed below, sequenced in a study of blood T cell repertoires in COVID-19. Repertoires were generated with immunoSEQ multiplex PCR, while TCRdb's copy carries only in-frame clones and drops some. This table has about 260,000 clones, about 89% appearing once. The sample comprised peripheral blood. The receptors were gathered from a man between 40 and 49 years old who had recovered from COVID-19.

This clone came up a few times. The chain combines TRBV9 with TRBJ1-1; perhaps TRBD1 as D (6 bases). V was clipped by 0 bases and J by 7 bases, with 13 bases between them. CDR1 and CDR2 (germline): SGDLS, YYNGEE. This CDR3 region has 14 residues. CDR3 DNA: TGTGCCAGCAGCGTAGTATCAGGGGACGGTGAAGCTTTCTTT. Its translation: CASSVVSGDGEAFF.

The chain carries TRBV5-4 and TRBJ1-3; D is perhaps TRBD1 (5 bases). The germline gives CDR1 SGHNT, CDR2 YYREEE (reference sequence). This CDR3 region has 14 residues. The ends were cut back, 5 bases at V and 4 bases at J, with 13 bases in the middle. The CDR3 here is CASRRRGYGNTIYF. In nucleotides, the CDR3 is TGTGCCAGCAGGCGACGGGGGTACGGAAACACCATATATTTT.

V and J are TRBV5-6 and TRBJ2-7, with TRBD2 identical over 7 bases. There are 17 residues in the CDR3. The germline gives CDR1 SGHDT, CDR2 YYEEEE. J was trimmed by 3 bases and V by 2 bases; bases with no gene match: 14. In DNA form, the CDR3 reads TGTGCCAGCAGCTTCGGACTAGGGGCCGGCTCCTACTACGAGCAGTACTTC. Amino acids: CASSFGLGAGSYYEQYF.

This chain connects TRBV30 to TRBJ1-2, with no clear D. Germline CDR1 is GTSNPN and CDR2 is SVGIG (reference sequence). V was shortened by 0 bases and J by 8 bases, with 10 bases between the two germline ends. The CDR3 loop spans 12 amino acids. CDR3 DNA: TGTGCCTGGAGTGTACTTTCCCCCGGCTACACCTTC. This encodes CAWSVLSPGYTF. The entire variable domain, with the rest obtained from reference TRBV30 and TRBJ1-2, is as follows: SQTIHQWPATLVQPVGSPLSLECTVEGTSNPNLYWYRQAAGRGLQLLFYSVGIGQISSEVPQNLSASRPQDRQFILSSKKLLLSDSGFYLCAWSVLSPGYTFGSGTRLTVV.

The CDR3 DNA is TGTGCCAGCAGCTTAGGACAGGGAGGACCCAACTATGGCTACACCTTC. Encoded protein: CASSLGQGGPNYGYTF. The chain combines TRBV5-4 with TRBJ1-2; 8 bases map to TRBD1. J was trimmed by 2 bases and V by 2 bases; bases with no gene match: 8. The CDR3 covers 16 residues. Germline V gene sequence: CDR1 SGHNT, CDR2 YYREEE (reference sequence).

This clone has more than one count but fewer than ten. This chain uses TRBV6-5 with TRBJ1-1; no reliable D call. The germline CDR1 and CDR2 sequences are MNHEY and SVGAGI. The CDR3 consists of 13 residues. V was clipped by 7 bases and J by 1 base, with 10 bases between them. CDR3 in amino acids: CASKTERNTEAFF. CDR3 nucleotides: TGTGCCAGCAAAACAGAGAGGAACACTGAAGCTTTCTTT.

The J gene is TRBJ2-7, the V gene TRBV6-4; possibly TRBD1 for D (5 bases). The V end was cut by 3 bases, the J end by 7 bases, with 13 bases between. The CDR3 consists of 13 residues. Germline-derived CDR1 and CDR2 are MRHNA and SNTAGT. In nucleotides, the CDR3 is TGTGCCAGCAGTGAGTCGGCAGGGTATGAGCAGTACTTC. This codes for CASSESAGYEQYF.

The chain combines TRBV9 with TRBJ2-2; 9 bases map to TRBD1. The CDR3 covers 18 residues. The germline CDR1 and CDR2 sequences are SGDLS and YYNGEE. With 2 bases clipped from V and 1 base from J, the junction kept 9 bases outside the gene matches. The DNA of the CDR3 is TGTGCCAGCAGCGTTGGACAGGGGTCATTTGGGAACACCGGGGAGCTGTTTTTT. Encoded protein: CASSVGQGSFGNTGELFF.

The gene calls are TRBV18 and TRBJ1-1; weak D call: TRBD1 (6 bases). Between the trimmed V and J ends, which lost 3 bases and 1 base, there was a span of 15 bases. The germline gives CDR1 KGHSH, CDR2 LQKENI. The CDR3 is 16 residues long. Here the CDR3 reads CASSPWDTTGNTEAFF. The CDR3 nucleotides read TGTGCCAGCTCACCTTGGGATACGACAGGGAACACTGAAGCTTTCTTT. The complete variable domain, with remaining parts taken from reference TRBV18 and TRBJ1-1, reads NAGVMQNPRHLVRRRGQEARLRCSPMKGHSHVYWYRQLPEEGLKFMVYLQKENIIDESGMPKERFSAEFPKEGPSILRIQQVVRGDSAAYFCASSPWDTTGNTEAFFGQGTRLTVV.

The gene calls are TRBV5-1 and TRBJ2-5; 8 nucleotides line up with TRBD2. V gave up 0 bases and J gave up 4 bases; unmatched junction bases: 5. Germline CDR1 reads SGHRS; CDR2 reads YFSETQ. This CDR3 spans 15 amino acids. CDR3 protein: CASSLDVGRGETQYF. CDR3 sequence (DNA): TGCGCCAGCAGCTTGGACGTCGGGAGGGGAGAGACCCAGTACTTC.

The chain couples TRBV19 to TRBJ2-1; perhaps TRBD1 as D (6 bases). Germline assignment: CDR1 LNHDA and CDR2 SQIVND (reference sequence). The CDR3 runs 12 residues. Trimming removed 3 bases at V and 8 bases at J, with 8 bases between. CDR3 sequence (DNA): TGTGCCAGTAGTATGGGGACACATGAGCAGTTCTTC. It is translated as CASSMGTHEQFF.

V usage is TRBV5-1 and J usage is TRBJ2-2; 9 bases align to TRBD2. J gave up 1 base and V 5 bases, and 3 bases lay outside the gene matches. This CDR3 has 15 residues. From germline, CDR1 is SGHRS and CDR2 YFSETQ. The CDR3 DNA reads TGCGCCAGCAGACAACTAGCGGGGAACACCGGGGAGCTGTTTTTT. As protein: CASRQLAGNTGELFF.

V gene TRBV27 combines with J gene TRBJ2-3, with 7 bases lining up with TRBD2. Germline V CDR1 and CDR2: MNHEY, SMNVEV (reference sequence). CDR3 length equals 14 residues. V shed 4 bases, J shed 2 bases, and the junction held 3 bases outside the gene matches. Here the CDR3 DNA reads TGTGCCAGCAGTTCGGGACTACACACAGATACGCAGTATTTT. Amino acid sequence: CASSSGLHTDTQYF.

The chain links TRBV7-9 to TRBJ2-1, with D perhaps TRBD1 (5 bases). Trimming took 8 bases from V and 12 from J, leaving 26 bases between them. The CDR3 sequence is 15 residues long. CDR1 and CDR2 (germline): SEHNR, FQNEAQ (reference sequence). CDR3 in DNA: TGTGCCAGCCACGCCACAGGTTTTAACAATGGACGGCAGTTCTTC. Translation: CASHATGFNNGRQFF.

V gene TRBV27 combines with J gene TRBJ2-7, with TRBD1 matching 10 bases. The CDR3 loop spans 12 amino acids. Germline V gene sequence: CDR1 MNHEY, CDR2 SMNVEV (reference sequence). The V and J ends lost 6 bases and 7 bases, in that order; junction bases with no gene match: 3. CDR3 residues: CASRTGGGEQYF. The CDR3 coding sequence is TGTGCCAGCAGGACAGGGGGCGGGGAGCAGTACTTC.

The gene calls are TRBV5-4 and TRBJ2-2; D not certain. The CDR3 spans 15 residues. CDR1 SGHNT and CDR2 YYREEE come from the germline V gene (reference sequence). Trimming cost V 4 bases and J 6 bases, with 16 bases left between them. CDR3 sequence reads: CASSKPPPFAGELFF. In DNA, the CDR3 is TGTGCCAGCAGCAAGCCTCCCCCCTTCGCCGGGGAGCTGTTTTTT.

The DNA for the CDR3 is TGCGCCAGCACTGGGACTAGCGGCGAAGAGACCCAGTACTTC. This gives the protein CASTGTSGEETQYF. The rearrangement links TRBV5-1 to TRBJ2-5; 11 nucleotides match TRBD2. The ends lost 6 bases at V and 3 bases at J; junction bases unmatched: 4. The CDR3 length is 14 residues. CDR1 SGHRS and CDR2 YFSETQ come from the germline V gene.

J is TRBJ1-1 and V is TRBV2; 9 nucleotides match TRBD1. Unmatched junction bases numbered 14, after V lost 3 bases and J lost 3 bases. This CDR3 has 18 residues. Germline V lookup: CDR1 SNHLY, CDR2 FYNNEI. CDR3 nucleotides: TGTGCCAGCAGTGACCCACGGACAGGGGCGGGGGTGGACACTGAAGCTTTCTTT. Its protein is CASSDPRTGAGVDTEAFF.

The J gene is TRBJ2-3, the V gene TRBV9; 8 bases line up with TRBD2. CDR1 and CDR2 from the germline V gene are SGDLS and YYNGEE. J was trimmed by 1 base and V by 0 bases; bases with no gene match: 10. CDR3 size: 18 residues. The CDR3 region is CASSVGPSILAGTDTQYF. CDR3 sequence (DNA): TGTGCCAGCAGCGTAGGGCCCTCGATACTAGCGGGCACAGATACGCAGTATTTT.

J is TRBJ2-1 and V is TRBV29-1, with 9 bases identical to TRBD2. V shed 3 bases, J shed 7 bases, and the junction held 4 bases outside the gene matches. The CDR3 runs to 13 residues. From germline, CDR1 is SQVTM and CDR2 ANQGSEA. Here the CDR3 reads CSVEGGRGNEQFF. The CDR3 DNA reads TGCAGCGTTGAGGGCGGGAGGGGGAATGAGCAGTTCTTC.

The CDR3 DNA is TGTGCCAGCAGTTTCCTAGCGGGGGCTGTGGGGAATGAGCAGTTCTTC. The encoded protein is CASSFLAGAVGNEQFF. The gene calls are TRBV27 and TRBJ2-1, with 10 nucleotides matching TRBD2. The germline V gene encodes CDR1 MNHEY and CDR2 SMNVEV (reference sequence). The CDR3 extends over 16 amino acids. With 3 bases clipped from V and 7 bases from J, the junction kept 9 bases outside the gene matches.

V gene TRBV19 combines with J gene TRBJ1-5, with D possibly TRBD1 on 6 matching bases. Germline V CDR1 and CDR2: LNHDA, SQIVND (reference sequence). CDR3 size: 15 residues. Trimming left V 9 bases short and J 2 bases short, with 17 bases between. The CDR3 reads CASRMKGDRNQPQHF. The CDR3, as DNA: TGTGCCAGCAGAATGAAGGGGGATCGCAATCAGCCCCAGCATTTT.

This clone was counted once. The J gene is TRBJ1-4, the V gene TRBV14, with a tentative D call TRBD1 (6 bases). The germline V and J ends were trimmed by 8 bases and 8 bases, with 18 bases remaining between them. This CDR3 comprises 14 residues. Germline CDR1 SGHDN, CDR2 FVKESK. This chain's CDR3 is CASSWAGAGEKLFF. The CDR3 DNA reads as TGTGCCAGCTCCTGGGCGGGGGCTGGCGAAAAACTGTTTTTT. Complete variable domain (other parts from reference TRBV14 and TRBJ1-4): EAGVTQFPSHSVIEKGQTVTLRCDPISGHDNLYWYRRVMGKEIKFLLHFVKESKQDESGMPNNRFLAERTGGTYSTLKVQPAELEDSGVYFCASSWAGAGEKLFFGSGTQLSVL.

To note about this clone: This same CDR3 is encoded by further DNA sequences in the sample. The chain has TRBV6-2 or TRBV6-3 and TRBJ2-5, with D unclear. The CDR3 has 11 amino acids. CDR1 is MNHEY, CDR2 SVGEGT, per germline. Trimming took 2 bases from V and 5 from J, leaving 3 bases between them. The CDR3 protein is CASSYLETQYF. CDR3 DNA sequence: TGTGCCAGCAGTTACCTCGAGACCCAGTACTTC.

V and J are TRBV11-1 and TRBJ1-2; 8 nucleotides line up with TRBD1. V dropped 3 bases and J dropped 8; count of bases not matched to a gene: 5. CDR1 is SGHAT, CDR2 FQDESV, per germline (reference sequence). This CDR3 region has 13 residues. The CDR3 DNA sequence: TGTGCCAGCAGCTTCGGACAGGGAATAGGCTACACCTTC. Residues: CASSFGQGIGYTF.

The V call is TRBV6-2 or TRBV6-3, the J call TRBJ2-1, with TRBD2 matching 11 bases. V dropped 5 bases and J dropped 10; count of bases not matched to a gene: 10. CDR3 length: 15 amino acids. Germline values: CDR1 MNHEY, CDR2 SVGEGT. CDR3 amino acids: CASSRLAGTGREQFF. The CDR3 region has the DNA TGTGCCAGCAGTAGACTAGCGGGGACCGGGAGGGAGCAGTTCTTC.

The chain employs TRBV7-2 and TRBJ2-3; D might be TRBD2 (6 bases). V was cut by 6 bases and J by 1 base, with 20 bases left in between. Per germline, CDR1 SGHTA and CDR2 FQGNSA. This CDR3 contains 17 residues. DNA of the CDR3: TGTGCCAGCAGTCAACGGACGCGGGGCTTCGGCACAGATACGCAGTATTTT. Its translation: CASSQRTRGFGTDTQYF.